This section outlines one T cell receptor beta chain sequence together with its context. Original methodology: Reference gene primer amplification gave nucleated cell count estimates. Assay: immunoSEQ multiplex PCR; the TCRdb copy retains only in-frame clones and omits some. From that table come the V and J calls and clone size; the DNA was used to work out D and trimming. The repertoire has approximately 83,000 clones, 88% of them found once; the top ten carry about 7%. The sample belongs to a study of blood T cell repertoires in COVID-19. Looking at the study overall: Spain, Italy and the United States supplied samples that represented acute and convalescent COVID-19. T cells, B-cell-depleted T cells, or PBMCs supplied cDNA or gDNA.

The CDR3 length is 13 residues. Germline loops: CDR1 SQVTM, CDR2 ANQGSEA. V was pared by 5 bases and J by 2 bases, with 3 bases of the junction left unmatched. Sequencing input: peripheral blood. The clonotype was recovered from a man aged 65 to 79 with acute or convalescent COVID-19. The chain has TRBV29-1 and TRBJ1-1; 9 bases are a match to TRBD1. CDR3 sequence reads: CSVHRGHNTEAFF. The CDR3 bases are TGCAGCGTTCACAGGGGGCATAACACTGAAGCTTTCTTT.